Below, 25 T cell receptor beta chains from the same sample are listed, as sequenced in a study of T cells in localized non-small cell lung cancer. The protocol was immunoSEQ multiplex PCR, while the TCRdb copy is restricted to in-frame clones and leaves out a portion. The sample has about 79,000 clones, more than 70% seen once. The sequencing used peripheral blood, collected before any cancer treatment. Receptors originate from a woman between 40 and 69 years old with stage I squamous cell lung carcinoma.

This sequence joins TRBV5-1 and TRBJ1-1; a weak D match, TRBD1 (5 bases). This CDR3 is 15 amino acids long. V dropped 4 bases and J dropped 1 base, with 14 bases sitting between them. Germline CDR1 SGHRS, CDR2 YFSETQ. CDR3 in amino acids: CASSPRGQGNTEAFF. Here the CDR3 DNA reads TGCGCCAGCAGCCCCCGAGGGCAGGGGAACACTGAAGCTTTCTTT.

This chain connects TRBV7-6 to TRBJ1-2; tentative D call: TRBD1 (6 bases). The CDR3 is made up of 15 amino acids. Germline CDR1 is SGHVS and CDR2 is FNYEAQ. Trimming took off 3 bases at V and 7 bases at J, with 18 bases between the two ends. The CDR3 is CASSLNLGGRTGYTF. The CDR3 nucleotides read TGTGCCAGCAGCTTGAACCTTGGGGGGCGGACTGGCTACACCTTC.

The table lists this clone with a count of one. This rearrangement joins TRBV5-5 to TRBJ1-2, with TRBD1 identical over 10 bases. This CDR3 contains 15 residues. Germline V lookup: CDR1 SGHKS, CDR2 YYEKEE (reference sequence). J was trimmed by 5 bases and V by 4 bases; bases with no gene match: 8. The CDR3 spells CASSPRGQGVYGYTF. CDR3 nucleotide sequence: TGTGCCAGCAGCCCTCGAGGACAGGGGGTGTATGGCTACACCTTC.

The genes are TRBV6-5 and TRBJ2-7; D unclear. CDR3 length equals 14 residues. Germline V gene sequence: CDR1 MNHEY, CDR2 SVGAGI. V lost 1 base and J 4 bases, leaving 11 bases between the germline ends. CDR3 loop: CASSYWTEGYEQYF. CDR3 in DNA: TGTGCCAGCAGTTACTGGACGGAAGGGTACGAGCAGTACTTC.

This rearrangement joins TRBV4-2 to TRBJ2-3; possibly TRBD2 for D (5 bases). V gave up 1 base and J gave up 8 bases, with 10 bases separating them. The CDR3 covers 13 residues. Per germline, CDR1 LGHNA and CDR2 YNFKEQ. The CDR3 bases are TGTGCCAGCAGCCAAGTGACGAGCGGTACGCAGTATTTT. Its translation: CASSQVTSGTQYF.

This clone was recorded only once. The chain has TRBV9 and TRBJ2-3; the D call may be TRBD1 or TRBD2 (5 bases each). The CDR3 is made up of 14 amino acids. Trimming stripped 4 bases from V and 4 bases from J, with 13 bases between. Germline lookup yields CDR1 SGDLS and CDR2 YYNGEE. CDR3 in amino acids: CASSPGLVPDTQYF. In DNA, the CDR3 is TGTGCCAGCAGCCCGGGGCTAGTCCCAGATACGCAGTATTTT.

The chain joins TRBV5-1 to TRBJ2-5; possibly TRBD2 for D (7 bases). CDR3 length: 14 residues. Trimming left V 5 bases short and J 5 bases short, with 16 bases between. Germline V gene lookup returns CDR1 SGHRS and CDR2 YFSETQ. CDR3 sequence: CASRVTGGAETQYF. The CDR3 DNA is TGCGCCAGCAGGGTGACGGGGGGCGCGGAGACCCAGTACTTC.

The V call is TRBV19, the J call TRBJ1-5; D gene ambiguous. CDR3 size: 15 residues. Trimming removed 7 bases at V and 0 bases at J, with 13 bases between. Germline V CDR1 and CDR2: LNHDA, SQIVND (reference sequence). CDR3 loop: CASTTGLNSNQPQHF. The CDR3 nucleotides are TGTGCCAGTACTACCGGACTGAATAGCAATCAGCCCCAGCATTTT.

The gene calls are TRBV5-6 and TRBJ1-2; unclear D gene. V lost 6 bases, J lost 11 bases, and 14 bases lay in between. The germline V gene encodes CDR1 SGHDT and CDR2 YYEEEE. The CDR3 is 11 residues long. This chain's CDR3 is CASTSLREYTF. CDR3 DNA: TGTGCCAGCACCTCTTTGAGGGAGTACACCTTC.

The V gene is TRBV6-1, the J gene TRBJ1-1, with D tentatively TRBD1 (6 bases). The CDR3 spans 15 residues. With 4 bases removed from V and 2 bases from J, the gap between germline ends came to 14 bases. Germline V gene sequence: CDR1 MNHNS, CDR2 SASEGT. CDR3 nucleotides: TGTGCCAGCAGTGCACGTTGGACAGTCAACACTGAAGCTTTCTTT. This encodes CASSARWTVNTEAFF.

The chain recombines TRBV28 with TRBJ1-1; D gene unclear. The CDR3 runs to 16 residues. Germline V gene sequence: CDR1 MDHEN, CDR2 SYDVKM. V was shortened by 5 bases and J by 5 bases, with 21 bases between the two germline ends. The DNA for the CDR3 is TGTGCCAGCAGTACCCCGGCCGCCAGTGATAAAACTGAAGCTTTCTTT. Protein product: CASSTPAASDKTEAFF.

This sequence joins TRBV11-1 and TRBJ2-1; unclear D gene. This CDR3 is 15 amino acids long. Per the germline V gene, CDR1 is SGHAT and CDR2 is FQDESV (reference sequence). The V gene lost 6 bases and the J gene lost 0 bases, with 12 bases spanning the gap. The CDR3 sequence: CASSSGRSSYNEQFF. For the CDR3, the DNA is TGTGCCAGCAGTTCCGGACGGAGCTCCTACAATGAGCAGTTCTTC. The full variable domain, completed using reference TRBV11-1 and TRBJ2-1, is EAEVAQSPRYKITEKSQAVAFWCDPISGHATLYWYRQILGQGPELLVQFQDESVVDDSQLPKDRFSAERLKGVDSTLKIQPAELGDSAMYLCASSSGRSSYNEQFFGPGTRLTVL.

The V and J genes are TRBV5-4 and TRBJ1-2; D unresolved. The CDR3 contains 14 residues. V gave up 2 bases and J gave up 2 bases, with 10 bases separating them. Germline V gene lookup returns CDR1 SGHNT and CDR2 YYREEE (reference sequence). The CDR3 loop is CASSLAGRNYGYTF. The CDR3 DNA reads as TGTGCCAGCAGCTTAGCGGGGAGGAACTATGGCTACACCTTC.

The chain recombines TRBV15 with TRBJ1-4; D uncertain. The CDR3 sequence is 16 residues long. Looked up from germline, CDR1 is LNHNV and CDR2 is YYDKDF (reference sequence). Deletions cut 0 bases from V and 7 bases from J, with 15 bases between. The DNA for the CDR3 is TGTGCCACCAGCAGAGATCTGGGCAGGCGGAGTGAAAAACTGTTTTTT. Its protein product is CATSRDLGRRSEKLFF. Complete variable domain (other parts from reference TRBV15 and TRBJ1-4): DAMVIQNPRYQVTQFGKPVTLSCSQTLNHNVMYWYQQKSSQAPKLLFHYYDKDFNNEADTPDNFQSRRPNTSFCFLDIRSPGLGDTAMYLCATSRDLGRRSEKLFFGSGTQLSVL.

The chain employs TRBV19 and TRBJ1-1, with D unclear. This CDR3 region has 15 residues. Germline CDR1 and CDR2: LNHDA and SQIVND (reference sequence). V was trimmed by 3 bases and J by 0 bases, leaving 11 bases between them. CDR3 protein: CASSISFRMNTEAFF. CDR3 DNA: TGTGCCAGTAGTATTAGCTTCAGAATGAACACTGAAGCTTTCTTT.

The table lists this clone with a count of one. The V gene is TRBV27, the J gene TRBJ2-4; 7 bases line up with TRBD1. This CDR3 region has 15 residues. Per germline, CDR1 MNHEY and CDR2 SMNVEV (reference sequence). The junction had 8 bases not matched to a gene; V was cut back by 4 bases and J by 5 bases. CDR3 sequence reads: CASSSTGWIQNIQYF. The CDR3 DNA is TGTGCCAGCAGTTCGACAGGGTGGATCCAAAACATTCAGTACTTC.

V usage is TRBV29-1 and J usage is TRBJ1-3; D is perhaps TRBD1 (5 bases). V lost 4 bases and J lost 0, with 10 bases in between. This CDR3 contains 14 residues. Germline V gives CDR1 SQVTM, CDR2 ANQGSEA. As DNA, the CDR3 is TGCAGCGTTGCCACAGGCCTCTCTGGAAACACCATATATTTT. Translated, it gives CSVATGLSGNTIYF. Together with reference TRBV29-1 and TRBJ1-3, the CDR3 gives the full variable domain: SAVISQKPSRDICQRGTSLTIQCQVDSQVTMMFWYRQQPGQSLTLIATANQGSEATYESGFVIDKFPISRPNLTFSTLTVSNMSPEDSSIYLCSVATGLSGNTIYFGEGSWLTVV.

The rearrangement links TRBV30 to TRBJ1-1; a weak D match, TRBD1 (5 bases). The V end lost 2 bases, the J end lost 6 bases, and 16 bases lay between the germline ends. The CDR3 length is 14 residues. Per germline, CDR1 GTSNPN and CDR2 SVGIG (reference sequence). The chain's CDR3 is CAWSYRIRDPEAFF. CDR3 coding DNA: TGTGCCTGGAGTTACAGGATTAGGGACCCTGAAGCTTTCTTT.

J is TRBJ1-2 and V is TRBV19, with D unclear. The V end was cut by 10 bases, the J end by 4 bases, with 13 bases between. Per germline, CDR1 LNHDA and CDR2 SQIVND (reference sequence). CDR3 length: 12 residues. CDR3 sequence reads: CATRAGGYGYTF. CDR3 nucleotide sequence: TGTGCCACCAGAGCCGGCGGCTATGGCTACACCTTC.

V and J are TRBV30 and TRBJ2-2; D might be TRBD1 or TRBD2, each matching 5 bases. Between the trimmed V and J ends, which lost 3 bases and 7 bases, there was a span of 12 bases. Per the germline V gene, CDR1 is GTSNPN and CDR2 is SVGIG (reference sequence). This CDR3 is 13 amino acids long. This chain's CDR3 is CAWRGPGIGELFF. The CDR3 bases are TGTGCCTGGAGGGGACCAGGGATCGGGGAGCTGTTTTTT.

This chain uses TRBV6-5 with TRBJ1-1; D unclear. This CDR3 comprises 15 residues. V shed 10 bases and J shed 0 bases, with 18 bases lying between them. In germline, CDR1 is MNHEY, CDR2 SVGAGI. CDR3 DNA: TGTGCCATCAGGAAACAGACTTACATGAACACTGAAGCTTTCTTT. Amino acids: CAIRKQTYMNTEAFF.

V usage is TRBV5-1 and J usage is TRBJ2-1, with TRBD2 matching over 10 bases. Germline V gives CDR1 SGHRS, CDR2 YFSETQ. The CDR3 runs 15 residues. Trimming at V came to 4 bases and at J to 2 bases, leaving 3 bases not matched to a gene. CDR3 amino acids: CASSTSGGAYNEQFF. The CDR3 region has the DNA TGCGCCAGCAGCACAAGCGGGGGGGCCTACAATGAGCAGTTCTTC.

Note on this clone: One end of the junction fails to match germline, which may point to a read error. The chain joins TRBV16 to TRBJ1-2, with 7 bases identical to TRBD1. Germline CDR1 reads KGHSY; CDR2 reads FQNENV. This CDR3 is 11 amino acids long. CDR3 coding DNA: TGTGCCAGCAGCCCCGACAGGGCACCCGTCTTC. This sequence encodes CASSPDRAPVF. The variable domain in full, completed from reference TRBV16 and TRBJ1-2, reads GEEVAQTPKHLVRGEGQKAKLYCAPIKGHSYVFWYQQVLKNEFKFLISFQNENVFDETGMPKERFSAKCLPNSPCSLEIQATKLEDSAVYFCASSPDRAPVFGSGTRLTVV.

The CDR3, as DNA: TGTGCCAGCAGCTTATTTATCGGGGGTGGCTACAATGAGCAGTTCTTC. The encoded protein is CASSLFIGGGYNEQFF. The chain joins TRBV7-9 to TRBJ2-1; possible D gene TRBD2, 6 bases. This CDR3 comprises 16 residues. Germline CDR1 SEHNR, CDR2 FQNEAQ (reference sequence). Trimming stripped 2 bases from V and 3 bases from J, with 14 bases between.

The J gene is TRBJ2-5, the V gene TRBV18; possible D gene TRBD2, 5 bases. Germline lookup yields CDR1 KGHSH and CDR2 LQKENI. The CDR3 is 14 residues long. Trimming shortened V by 2 bases and J by 4 bases, and 11 bases separated the two germline ends. This CDR3 is CASSPRNEGETQYF. CDR3 bases: TGTGCCAGCTCACCAAGGAACGAGGGAGAGACCCAGTACTTC.